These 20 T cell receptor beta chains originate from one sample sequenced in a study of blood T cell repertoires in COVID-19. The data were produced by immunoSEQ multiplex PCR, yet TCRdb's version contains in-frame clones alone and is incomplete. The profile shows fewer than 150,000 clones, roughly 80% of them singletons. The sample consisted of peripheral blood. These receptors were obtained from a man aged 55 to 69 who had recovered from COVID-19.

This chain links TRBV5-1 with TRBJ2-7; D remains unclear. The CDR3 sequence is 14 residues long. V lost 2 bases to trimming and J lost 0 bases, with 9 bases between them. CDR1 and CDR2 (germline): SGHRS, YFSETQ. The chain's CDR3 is CASSFQASSYEQYF. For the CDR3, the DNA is TGCGCCAGCAGCTTCCAGGCGAGCTCCTACGAGCAGTACTTC.

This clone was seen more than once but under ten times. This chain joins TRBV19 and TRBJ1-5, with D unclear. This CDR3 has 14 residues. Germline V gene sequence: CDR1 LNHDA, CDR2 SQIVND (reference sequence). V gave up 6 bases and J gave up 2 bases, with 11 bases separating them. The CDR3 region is CASSPEAGNQPQHF. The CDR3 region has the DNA TGTGCCAGTAGCCCCGAGGCAGGCAATCAGCCCCAGCATTTT.

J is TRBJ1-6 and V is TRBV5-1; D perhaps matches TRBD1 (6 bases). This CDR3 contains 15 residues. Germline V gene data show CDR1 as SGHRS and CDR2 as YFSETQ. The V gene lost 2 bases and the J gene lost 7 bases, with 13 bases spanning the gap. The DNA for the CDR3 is TGCGCCAGCAGCTTCCGACAGGCGGAAAATTCACCCCTCCACTTT. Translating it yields CASSFRQAENSPLHF.

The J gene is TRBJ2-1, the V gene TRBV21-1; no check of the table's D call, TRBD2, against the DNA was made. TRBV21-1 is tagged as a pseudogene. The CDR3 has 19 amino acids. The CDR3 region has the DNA TGTGCCAGCAGCAAAGTGGGTAGCGGGAAGAGAAGCTCCTACAATGAGCAGTTCTTC. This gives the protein CASSKVGSGKRSSYNEQFF.

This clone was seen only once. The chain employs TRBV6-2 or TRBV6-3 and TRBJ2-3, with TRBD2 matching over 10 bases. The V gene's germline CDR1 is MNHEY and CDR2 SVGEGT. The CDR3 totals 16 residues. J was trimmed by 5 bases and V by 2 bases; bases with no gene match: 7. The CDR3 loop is CASSYQRGGIGDTQYF. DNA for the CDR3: TGTGCCAGCAGTTACCAGCGGGGGGGCATTGGAGATACGCAGTATTTT.

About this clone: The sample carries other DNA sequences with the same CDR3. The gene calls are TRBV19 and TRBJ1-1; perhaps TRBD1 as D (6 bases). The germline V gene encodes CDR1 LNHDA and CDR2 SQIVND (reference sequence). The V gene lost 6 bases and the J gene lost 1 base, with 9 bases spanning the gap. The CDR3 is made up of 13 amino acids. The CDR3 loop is CASSTTGNTEAFF. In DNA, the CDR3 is TGTGCCAGTAGCACGACAGGGAACACTGAAGCTTTCTTT.

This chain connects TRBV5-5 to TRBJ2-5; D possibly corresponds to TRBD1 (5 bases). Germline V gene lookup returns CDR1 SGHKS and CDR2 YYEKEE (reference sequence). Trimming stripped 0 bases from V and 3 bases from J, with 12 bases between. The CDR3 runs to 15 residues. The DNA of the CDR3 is TGTGCCAGCAGCTTGGTTCCACAGGCCAAAGAGACCCAGTACTTC. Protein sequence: CASSLVPQAKETQYF. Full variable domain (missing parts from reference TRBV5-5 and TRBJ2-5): DAGVTQSPTHLIKTRGQQVTLRCSPISGHKSVSWYQQVLGQGPQFIFQYYEKEERGRGNFPDRFSARQFPNYSSELNVNALLLGDSALYLCASSLVPQAKETQYFGPGTRLLVL.

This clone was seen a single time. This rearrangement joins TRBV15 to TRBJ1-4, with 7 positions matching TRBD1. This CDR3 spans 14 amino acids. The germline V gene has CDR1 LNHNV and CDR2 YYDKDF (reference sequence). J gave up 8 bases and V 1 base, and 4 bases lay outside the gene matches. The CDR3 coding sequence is TGTGCCACCAGCAGAGGACAGGGAAGGGAAAAACTGTTTTTT. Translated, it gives CATSRGQGREKLFF.

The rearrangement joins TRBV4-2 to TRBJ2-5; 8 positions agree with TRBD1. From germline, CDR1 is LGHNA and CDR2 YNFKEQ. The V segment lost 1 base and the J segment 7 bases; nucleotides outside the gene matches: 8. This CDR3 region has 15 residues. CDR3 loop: CASSQASDRASTQYF. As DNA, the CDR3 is TGTGCCAGCAGCCAAGCATCGGACAGGGCGTCGACCCAGTACTTC.

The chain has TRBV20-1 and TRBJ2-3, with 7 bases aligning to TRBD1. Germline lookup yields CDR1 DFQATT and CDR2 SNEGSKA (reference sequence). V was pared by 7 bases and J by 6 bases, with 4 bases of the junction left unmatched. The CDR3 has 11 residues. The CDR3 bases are TGCAGTGTAGGGGGCTTCGATACGCAGTATTTT. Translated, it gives CSVGGFDTQYF.

As DNA, the CDR3 is TGTGCCAGCAGTTTATTATCGGTCAGGGCCAACACTGAAGCTTTCTTT. Encoded protein: CASSLLSVRANTEAFF. The V and J genes are TRBV28 and TRBJ1-1; the D gene is possibly TRBD1 (5 bases). CDR1 MDHEN and CDR2 SYDVKM come from the germline V gene. V was trimmed by 1 base and J by 2 bases, leaving 14 bases between them. The CDR3 consists of 16 residues. Based on the CDR3 plus reference TRBV28 and TRBJ1-1, the full variable domain is DVKVTQSSRYLVKRTGEKVFLECVQDMDHENMFWYRQDPGLGLRLIYFSYDVKMKEKGDIPEGYSVSREKKERFSLILESASTNQTSMYLCASSLLSVRANTEAFFGQGTRLTVV.

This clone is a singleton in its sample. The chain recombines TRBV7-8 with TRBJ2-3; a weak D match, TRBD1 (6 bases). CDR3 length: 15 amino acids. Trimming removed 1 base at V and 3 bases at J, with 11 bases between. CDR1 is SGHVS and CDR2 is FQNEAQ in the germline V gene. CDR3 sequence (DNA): TGTGCCAGCAGCTTAGTGGGGGCAAGAACAGATACGCAGTATTTT. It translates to CASSLVGARTDTQYF.

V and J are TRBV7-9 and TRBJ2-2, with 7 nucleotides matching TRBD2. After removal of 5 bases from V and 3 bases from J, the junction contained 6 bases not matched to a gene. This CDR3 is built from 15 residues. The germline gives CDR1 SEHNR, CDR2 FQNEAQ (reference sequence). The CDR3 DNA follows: TGTGCCAGCAGCCCAGACCTAGCGGACACCGGGGAGCTGTTTTTT. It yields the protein CASSPDLADTGELFF.

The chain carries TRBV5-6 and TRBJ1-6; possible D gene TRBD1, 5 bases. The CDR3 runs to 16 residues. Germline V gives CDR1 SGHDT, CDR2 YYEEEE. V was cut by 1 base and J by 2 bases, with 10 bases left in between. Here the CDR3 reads CASSLFGGTYNSPLHF. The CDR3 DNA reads TGTGCCAGCAGCTTGTTCGGGGGGACCTATAATTCACCCCTCCACTTT.

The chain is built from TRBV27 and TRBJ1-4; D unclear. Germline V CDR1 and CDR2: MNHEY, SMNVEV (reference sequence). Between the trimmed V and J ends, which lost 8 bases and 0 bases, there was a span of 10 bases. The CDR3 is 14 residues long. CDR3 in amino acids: CASRAGSTNEKLFF. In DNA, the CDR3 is TGTGCCAGCCGAGCGGGGTCAACTAATGAAAAACTGTTTTTT.

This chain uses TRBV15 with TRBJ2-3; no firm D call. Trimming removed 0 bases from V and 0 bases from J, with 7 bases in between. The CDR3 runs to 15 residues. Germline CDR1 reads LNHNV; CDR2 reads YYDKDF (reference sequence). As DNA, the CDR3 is TGTGCCACCAGCAGAGATTTGTCTAGCACAGATACGCAGTATTTT. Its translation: CATSRDLSSTDTQYF.

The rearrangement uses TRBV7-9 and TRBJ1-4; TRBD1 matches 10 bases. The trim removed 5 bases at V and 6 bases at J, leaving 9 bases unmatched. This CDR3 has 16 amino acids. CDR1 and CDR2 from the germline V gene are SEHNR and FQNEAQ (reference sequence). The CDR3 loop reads CASSTGSGTGDEKLFF. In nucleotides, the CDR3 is TGTGCCAGCAGCACGGGGTCCGGGACAGGGGATGAAAAACTGTTTTTT.

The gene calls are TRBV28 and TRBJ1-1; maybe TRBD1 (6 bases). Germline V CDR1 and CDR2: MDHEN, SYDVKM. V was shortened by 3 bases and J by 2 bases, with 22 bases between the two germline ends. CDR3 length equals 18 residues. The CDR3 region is CASSFPSGGLLLNTEAFF. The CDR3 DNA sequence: TGTGCCAGCAGTTTTCCATCCGGGGGGCTCCTCCTAAACACTGAAGCTTTCTTT.

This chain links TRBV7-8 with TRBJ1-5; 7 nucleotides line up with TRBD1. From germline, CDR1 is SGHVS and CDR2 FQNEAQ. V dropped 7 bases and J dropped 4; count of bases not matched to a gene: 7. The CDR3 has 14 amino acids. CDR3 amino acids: CASTPGTANQPQHF. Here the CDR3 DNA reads TGTGCCAGCACCCCGGGGACAGCTAATCAGCCCCAGCATTTT.

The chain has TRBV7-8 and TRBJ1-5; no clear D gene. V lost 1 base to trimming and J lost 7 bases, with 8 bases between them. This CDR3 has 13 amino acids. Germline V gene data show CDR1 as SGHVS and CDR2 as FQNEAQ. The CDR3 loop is CASSLGREQPQHF. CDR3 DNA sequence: TGTGCCAGCAGCTTAGGGAGGGAGCAGCCCCAGCATTTT.